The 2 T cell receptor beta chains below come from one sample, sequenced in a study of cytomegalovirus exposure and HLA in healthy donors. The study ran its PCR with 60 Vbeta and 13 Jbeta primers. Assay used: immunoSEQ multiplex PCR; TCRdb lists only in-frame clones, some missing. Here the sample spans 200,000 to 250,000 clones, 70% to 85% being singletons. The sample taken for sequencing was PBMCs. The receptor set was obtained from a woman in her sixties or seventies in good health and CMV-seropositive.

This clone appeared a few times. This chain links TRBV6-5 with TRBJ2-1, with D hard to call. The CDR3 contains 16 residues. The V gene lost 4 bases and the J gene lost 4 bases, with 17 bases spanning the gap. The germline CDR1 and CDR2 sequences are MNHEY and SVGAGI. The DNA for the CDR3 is TGTGCCAGCAGTTCCGCCCGACTCTTACTATACAATGAGCAGTTCTTC. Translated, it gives CASSSARLLLYNEQFF.

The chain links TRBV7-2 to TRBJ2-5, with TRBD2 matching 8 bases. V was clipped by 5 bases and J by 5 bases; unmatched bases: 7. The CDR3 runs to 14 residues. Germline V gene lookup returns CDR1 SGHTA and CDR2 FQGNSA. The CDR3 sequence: CASSPGRGGETQYF. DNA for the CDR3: TGTGCCAGCAGCCCCGGGAGGGGGGGGGAGACCCAGTACTTC.